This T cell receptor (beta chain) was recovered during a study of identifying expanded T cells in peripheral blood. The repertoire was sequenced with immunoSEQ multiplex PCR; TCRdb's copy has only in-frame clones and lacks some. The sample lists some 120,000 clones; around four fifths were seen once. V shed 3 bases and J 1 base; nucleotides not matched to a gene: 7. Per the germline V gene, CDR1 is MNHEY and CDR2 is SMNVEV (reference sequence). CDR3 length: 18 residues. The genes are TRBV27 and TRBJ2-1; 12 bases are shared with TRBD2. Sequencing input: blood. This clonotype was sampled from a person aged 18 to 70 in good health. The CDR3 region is CASSFPPTSGGSYNEQFF. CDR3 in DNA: TGTGCCAGCAGTTTCCCCCCCACTAGCGGGGGGTCCTACAATGAGCAGTTCTTC.